These 23 T cell receptor beta chains were all obtained from the same sample, sequenced in a study of blood T cells in healthy people across ages. A second PCR of roughly 7 to 11 cycles used a sample-barcoded 5' primer and a J-beta primer mix. TCRdb recomputed calls from the 5' RACE reads with MiXCR, one row per CDR3 protein. The table has 1.5 million to 1.9 million distinct CDR3 sequences, approximately 39% seen once. The sequenced sample was blood. The receptors stem from a woman aged 18-30 years in good health.

The genes are TRBV27 and TRBJ2-1; D might be TRBD2 (7 bases). The CDR3 spans 17 residues. Germline CDR1 reads MNHEY; CDR2 reads SMNVEV (reference sequence). V was clipped by 4 bases and J by 4 bases, with 20 bases between them. The CDR3 sequence is CASSSIKIRGGYNEQFF. The DNA of the CDR3 is TGTGCCAGCAGTTCCATTAAAATTAGGGGGGGATACAATGAGCAGTTCTTC.

This clonotype showed up just a few times. DNA of the CDR3: TGTGCCAGCAGTTTATACTCCATAAGCTCCTACAATGAGCAGTTCTTC. The encoded protein is CASSLYSISSYNEQFF. The rearrangement uses TRBV27 and TRBJ2-1; D is ambiguous. This CDR3 comprises 16 residues. Trimming removed 1 base from V and 0 bases from J, with 10 bases in between. The germline CDR1 and CDR2 sequences are MNHEY and SMNVEV (reference sequence).

This clonotype was counted once. The J gene is TRBJ2-1, the V gene TRBV9; 12 positions match TRBD2. This CDR3 spans 18 amino acids. CDR1 and CDR2 (germline): SGDLS, YYNGEE. V lost 0 bases to trimming and J lost 0 bases; unmatched junction nucleotides: 4. This chain's CDR3 is CASSVASGGASSYNEQFF. The CDR3 nucleotides read TGTGCCAGCAGCGTAGCTAGCGGGGGGGCCAGCTCCTACAATGAGCAGTTCTTC.

This clonotype appeared a few times. J is TRBJ1-4 and V is TRBV6-2 or TRBV6-3; D call uncertain. The germline gives CDR1 MNHEY, CDR2 SVGEGT. The CDR3 is made up of 13 amino acids. V dropped 5 bases and J dropped 8 bases, with 12 bases sitting between them. For the CDR3, the DNA is TGTGCCAGCAGTGCACGGGAGAGGGAAAAACTGTTTTTT. Translation: CASSAREREKLFF.

As to this clonotype: One end of the junction does not line up with germline, which may come from a read error. V usage is TRBV7-8 and J usage is TRBJ2-1, with 10 bases identical to TRBD2. CDR3 size: 19 residues. Germline V gene data show CDR1 as SGHVS and CDR2 as FQNEAQ. CDR3: CASTTFKDLSGRAGNGQFF. CDR3 bases: TGTGCCAGCACAACCTTCAAGGACCTGAGCGGGAGGGCAGGGAATGGGCAGTTCTTC.

The CDR3 loop is CSARVRGETQYF. CDR3 bases: TGCAGTGCTAGAGTAAGGGGAGAGACCCAGTACTTC. J is TRBJ2-4 and V is TRBV20-1, with D possibly being TRBD1 (5 bases). TRBJ2-5 explains the end of the DNA better; the J call may be wrong. The V gene's germline CDR1 is DFQATT and CDR2 SNEGSKA (reference sequence). The CDR3 runs 12 residues.

CDR3 sequence reads: CSVVAVADFYGYTF. In DNA, the CDR3 is TGCAGCGTTGTGGCTGTGGCGGACTTCTATGGCTACACCTTC. V usage is TRBV29-1 and J usage is TRBJ1-2, with no clear D. This CDR3 spans 14 amino acids. Between the trimmed V and J ends, which lost 4 bases and 4 bases, there was a span of 16 bases. Germline values: CDR1 SQVTM, CDR2 ANQGSEA.

The chain has TRBV12-3 or TRBV12-4 and TRBJ1-2; 8 bases map to TRBD1. The CDR3 loop spans 15 amino acids. V dropped 6 bases and J dropped 6; count of bases not matched to a gene: 12. The DNA of the CDR3 is TGTGCCAGCAGACGTGGGACAGGCAATATGAATGGCTACACCTTC. It is translated as CASRRGTGNMNGYTF.

CDR3 bases: TGCAGTGCTAGAGGTGGGCGGGGGGTTTACAATGAGCAGTTCTTC. Translating gives CSARGGRGVYNEQFF. The chain joins TRBV20-1 to TRBJ2-1, with TRBD2 matching over 8 bases. The germline V gene has CDR1 DFQATT and CDR2 SNEGSKA (reference sequence). The CDR3 consists of 15 residues. J was trimmed by 4 bases and V by 1 base; bases with no gene match: 6.

Here the CDR3 reads CASSSIGRGNTEAFF. Here the CDR3 DNA reads TGTGCCAGCAGTTCAATTGGCCGAGGGAACACTGAAGCTTTCTTT. This sequence joins TRBV28 and TRBJ1-1; D gene unclear. There are 15 residues in the CDR3. V was trimmed by 4 bases and J by 1 base, leaving 13 bases between them. From germline, CDR1 is MDHEN and CDR2 SYDVKM.

The J gene is TRBJ2-1, the V gene TRBV27; 7 bases are a match to TRBD2. Germline loops: CDR1 MNHEY, CDR2 SMNVEV (reference sequence). Trimming at V came to 4 bases and at J to 9 bases, leaving 15 bases not matched to a gene. The CDR3 is made up of 16 amino acids. CDR3 bases: TGTGCCAGCAGTTCCCCCGCGCTAGCGGCTACCATTGAGCAGTTCTTC. Translated: CASSSPALAATIEQFF.

This rearrangement joins TRBV20-1 to TRBJ2-1; a possible D gene is TRBD1 (5 bases). Germline V gives CDR1 DFQATT, CDR2 SNEGSKA (reference sequence). The CDR3 length is 13 residues. V lost 4 bases and J lost 4, with 11 bases in between. The CDR3 region has the DNA TGCAGTGCTATAAGGGGCCGGTACAATGAGCAGTTCTTC. Protein sequence: CSAIRGRYNEQFF.

The J gene is TRBJ1-1, the V gene TRBV6-2 or TRBV6-3; 7 bases align to TRBD1. The V gene end was trimmed by 7 bases and the J gene end by 2 bases; junction bases not matched to a gene: 13. The germline gives CDR1 MNHEY, CDR2 SVGEGT. This CDR3 is 16 amino acids long. CDR3 sequence (DNA): TGTGCCAGCACCCCAGGGGGGCCTTCTAGCAACACTGAAGCTTTCTTT. It yields the protein CASTPGGPSSNTEAFF.

The V and J genes are TRBV6-6 and TRBJ2-7; D gene unclear. Per germline, CDR1 MNHNY and CDR2 SVGAGI (reference sequence). Trimming removed 2 bases at V and 7 bases at J, with 21 bases between. The CDR3 covers 16 residues. Here the CDR3 reads CASSYVGDLAYNEQYF. Written as DNA, the CDR3 is TGTGCCAGCAGTTACGTGGGCGATTTGGCCTACAATGAGCAGTACTTC.

This clonotype was counted a few times. V and J are TRBV25-1 and TRBJ2-2; D might be TRBD2 (6 bases). This CDR3 is 14 amino acids long. The ends were cut back, 1 base at V and 5 bases at J, with 8 bases in the middle. Per the germline V gene, CDR1 is MGHDK and CDR2 is SYGVNS. For the CDR3, the DNA is TGTGCCAGCAGTGAATTAGGAGGGACCGGGGAGCTGTTTTTT. It translates to CASSELGGTGELFF. The whole variable domain, remainder taken from reference TRBV25-1 and TRBJ2-2, is EADIYQTPRYLVIGTGKKITLECSQTMGHDKMYWYQQDPGMELHLIHYSYGVNSTEKGDLSSESTVSRIRTEHFPLTLESARPSHTSQYLCASSELGGTGELFFGEGSRLTVL.

The chain joins TRBV11-2 to TRBJ2-7, with 8 nucleotides matching TRBD1. The CDR3 has 16 residues. Unmatched junction bases numbered 7, after V lost 0 bases and J lost 3 bases. In germline, CDR1 is SGHAT, CDR2 FQNNGV. CDR3 loop: CASSLDGGTGLYEQYF. CDR3 bases: TGTGCCAGCAGCTTAGATGGTGGGACAGGCCTCTACGAGCAGTACTTC.

The gene calls are TRBV28 and TRBJ2-7; D unresolved. CDR1 and CDR2 (germline): MDHEN, SYDVKM. V was shortened by 3 bases and J by 2 bases, with 26 bases between the two germline ends. The CDR3 contains 19 residues. Written as DNA, the CDR3 is TGTGCCAGCAGTTTTTTCCCGTCGGCAGACCGGGTCAGCACCTACGAGCAGTACTTC. This encodes CASSFFPSADRVSTYEQYF.

The chain employs TRBV27 and TRBJ1-4; D is uncertain. Trimming removed 4 bases at V and 3 bases at J, with 6 bases between. The CDR3 covers 13 residues. In germline, CDR1 is MNHEY, CDR2 SMNVEV (reference sequence). For the CDR3, the DNA is TGTGCCAGCAGTTGGGTCTCTAATGAAAAACTGTTTTTT. Translating it yields CASSWVSNEKLFF.

This clonotype has a handful of counts. The chain uses TRBV3-1 and TRBJ2-3; 8 bases agree with TRBD2. CDR3 length: 17 amino acids. Germline CDR1 LGHDT, CDR2 YNNKEL (reference sequence). V trimming: 1 base; J trimming: 2 bases; junction bases outside the gene matches: 8. The CDR3 sequence is CASSQAFSGLDTDTQYF. CDR3 coding DNA: TGTGCCAGCAGCCAAGCCTTCTCGGGACTAGACACAGATACGCAGTATTTT.

This sequence joins TRBV12-3 or TRBV12-4 and TRBJ1-1, with no clear D. V was trimmed by 6 bases and J by 0 bases, leaving 11 bases between them. The CDR3 runs to 14 residues. The CDR3: CASRSRDLNTEAFF. The CDR3 nucleotides read TGTGCCAGCAGGAGCCGGGATTTGAACACTGAAGCTTTCTTT.

The chain is built from TRBV4-1 and TRBJ1-6; D unresolved. This CDR3 contains 14 residues. Germline V gene sequence: CDR1 MGHRA, CDR2 YSYEKL. Trimming removed 0 bases at V and 15 bases at J, with 15 bases between. The DNA of the CDR3 is TGCGCCAGCAGCCAAGATTCTCGGCACCAGCTCCTCCACTTT. This translates into CASSQDSRHQLLHF.

This clonotype was seen ten or more times. The CDR3 protein is CASSPGAGSYEQYF. CDR3 coding DNA: TGTGCCAGCAGCCCAGGGGCAGGGTCCTACGAGCAGTACTTC. The chain carries TRBV12-3 or TRBV12-4 and TRBJ2-7, with D possibly TRBD1 on 6 matching bases. The CDR3 has 14 residues. The germline V and J ends were trimmed by 6 bases and 1 base, with 13 bases remaining between them.

This clonotype was seen many times. This chain links TRBV30 with TRBJ2-1; D unresolved. CDR1 GTSNPN and CDR2 SVGIG come from the germline V gene (reference sequence). The CDR3 is made up of 14 amino acids. Trimming took 0 bases from V and 5 from J, leaving 11 bases between them. The CDR3, as DNA: TGTGCCTGGAGTGTATCGGTTCCTAACAATGAGCAGTTCTTC. This encodes CAWSVSVPNNEQFF.